One sample yielded the 31 T cell receptor beta chains listed below, sequenced in a study of Ad26.COV2.S vaccination and SARS-CoV-2 variants. This table comes from immunoSEQ multiplex PCR, and its TCRdb copy is limited to in-frame clones, with some not included. The sample has 350,000 to 500,000 clones; approximately 87% are singletons. The treatment denotes: some 19 received Ad26.COV2.S at low or high dose, single or two shots; about 5 received placebo; per-sample allocation not given. Samples were taken on day 63 after the first vaccine or placebo injection. The sequencing here drew on peripheral blood, taken in a trial of Ad26.COV2.S vaccine versus placebo. Receptors originate from a person between 18 and 59 years old who received the Ad26.COV2.S COVID-19 vaccine or a placebo.

V is TRBV6-5 and J is TRBJ1-5, with D possibly being TRBD1 (6 bases). Germline lookup yields CDR1 MNHEY and CDR2 SVGAGI. The V end was cut by 8 bases, the J end by 6 bases, with 14 bases between. The CDR3 has 13 amino acids. This CDR3 is CASVQGITQPQHF. The CDR3 nucleotides are TGTGCCAGCGTCCAGGGGATCACTCAGCCCCAGCATTTT.

In its sample, this clone was seen once. This rearrangement joins TRBV5-1 to TRBJ2-7; 8 nucleotides match TRBD1. Germline loops: CDR1 SGHRS, CDR2 YFSETQ. V shed 0 bases, J shed 5 bases, and the junction held 7 bases outside the gene matches. This CDR3 spans 15 amino acids. CDR3 in amino acids: CASSLGWGQDDEQYF. The DNA of the CDR3 is TGCGCCAGCAGCTTGGGGTGGGGACAGGACGACGAGCAGTACTTC.

The genes are TRBV28 and TRBJ1-2, with a tentative D call TRBD1 (5 bases). The CDR3 covers 13 residues. The germline CDR1 and CDR2 sequences are MDHEN and SYDVKM. Trimming stripped 4 bases from V and 9 bases from J, with 15 bases between. The CDR3 loop reads CASSWGRGDRYTF. DNA for the CDR3: TGTGCCAGCAGTTGGGGACGGGGGGATCGCTACACCTTC.

The CDR3: CASSVGLAGGNEQFF. For the CDR3, the DNA is TGTGCCAGCAGCGTCGGACTAGCGGGGGGCAATGAGCAGTTCTTC. The chain employs TRBV11-3 and TRBJ2-1, with TRBD2 matching 14 bases. The CDR3 runs 15 residues. The V gene end was trimmed by 5 bases and the J gene end by 6 bases; junction bases not matched to a gene: 3. Germline CDR1 SGHNT, CDR2 YENEEA.

This chain joins TRBV3-1 (or the pseudogene TRBV3-2) and TRBJ1-5, with 7 nucleotides matching TRBD1. The CDR3 is 15 amino acids. Trimming cost V 1 base and J 3 bases; bases outside gene matches: 3. Germline lookup yields CDR1 LGHDT and CDR2 YNNKEL (reference sequence). The DNA for the CDR3 is TGTGCCAGCAGCCAAGGACAGGGAAACAATCAGCCCCAGCATTTT. Amino acids: CASSQGQGNNQPQHF.

This clone has a handful of counts. The chain has TRBV14 and TRBJ2-7, with 10 bases matching TRBD1. V gave up 4 bases and J gave up 2 bases; unmatched junction bases: 5. This CDR3 is built from 15 residues. Germline V CDR1 and CDR2: SGHDN, FVKESK. CDR3 coding DNA: TGTGCCAGCAGCCCAGGCGGGACAGGGGCCTACGAGCAGTACTTC. Translated, it gives CASSPGGTGAYEQYF.

This clone was counted only a few times. The same CDR3 can be traced to other DNA sequences in this sample. The chain links TRBV5-1 to TRBJ2-7; 11 positions agree with TRBD2. Germline V CDR1 and CDR2: SGHRS, YFSETQ. With 1 base clipped from V and 0 bases from J, the junction kept 9 bases outside the gene matches. This CDR3 is built from 18 residues. The CDR3 loop is CASSLLTSGGLSSYEQYF. As DNA, the CDR3 is TGCGCCAGCAGCTTGCTAACTAGCGGGGGCCTGAGCTCCTACGAGCAGTACTTC.

The chain employs TRBV4-1 and TRBJ2-5; 9 positions agree with TRBD2. Germline lookup yields CDR1 MGHRA and CDR2 YSYEKL. The CDR3 runs to 15 residues. The V segment lost 3 bases and the J segment 3 bases; nucleotides outside the gene matches: 5. DNA of the CDR3: TGCGCCAGCAGCCACCCGACTAGCGGTGAAGAGACCCAGTACTTC. Translation: CASSHPTSGEETQYF.

This clone turned up a few times. The chain combines TRBV5-6 with TRBJ1-6, with 9 positions matching TRBD1. The germline gives CDR1 SGHDT, CDR2 YYEEEE. V shed 4 bases, J shed 9 bases, and the junction held 5 bases outside the gene matches. The CDR3 totals 14 residues. CDR3 sequence reads: CASSINRGRSPLHF. In nucleotides, the CDR3 is TGTGCCAGCAGCATTAACAGGGGGCGTTCACCCCTCCACTTT.

V and J are TRBV25-1 and TRBJ1-2; D might be TRBD1 (5 bases). The CDR3 contains 14 residues. Germline values: CDR1 MGHDK, CDR2 SYGVNS. Trimming left V 0 bases short and J 7 bases short, with 12 bases between. The CDR3 spells CASSEYLTAGGYTF. The DNA of the CDR3 is TGTGCCAGCAGTGAATATTTGACAGCTGGTGGCTACACCTTC.

This chain links TRBV4-2 with TRBJ2-7; 11 nucleotides match TRBD1. The V segment lost 1 base and the J segment 5 bases; nucleotides outside the gene matches: 7. In germline, CDR1 is LGHNA, CDR2 YNFKEQ. There are 16 residues in the CDR3. The CDR3 region has the DNA TGTGCCAGCAGCCAAGTCCGGACAGGGGGCTTCAACGAGCAGTACTTC. Its translation is CASSQVRTGGFNEQYF.

This chain joins TRBV19 and TRBJ1-2, with D possibly TRBD1 on 6 matching bases. V was trimmed by 10 bases and J by 4 bases, leaving 19 bases between them. The CDR3 length is 14 residues. From germline, CDR1 is LNHDA and CDR2 SQIVND (reference sequence). The CDR3 coding sequence is TGTGCCACTACCCGAGCTGAGGGGGTCTATGGCTACACCTTC. It translates to CATTRAEGVYGYTF.

The CDR3 region is CASNRALGTDTQYF. Written as DNA, the CDR3 is TGTGCCAGCAACAGGGCTTTAGGCACAGATACGCAGTATTTT. The gene calls are TRBV9 and TRBJ2-3, with D possibly matching TRBD1 (6 bases). Germline V gene sequence: CDR1 SGDLS, CDR2 YYNGEE. The V and J ends lost 6 bases and 1 base respectively, with 12 bases between them. The CDR3 covers 14 residues.

J is TRBJ2-3 and V is TRBV7-8; 7 bases are a match to TRBD2. The V and J ends lost 4 bases and 2 bases, in that order; junction bases with no gene match: 6. Looked up from germline, CDR1 is SGHVS and CDR2 is FQNEAQ. CDR3 length: 15 residues. The CDR3 region has the DNA TGTGCCAGCAGCTATCGAGCGGGGTACACAGATACGCAGTATTTT. It codes for CASSYRAGYTDTQYF.

This chain connects TRBV15 to TRBJ2-1; D remains ambiguous. Looked up from germline, CDR1 is LNHNV and CDR2 is YYDKDF (reference sequence). The CDR3 is made up of 15 amino acids. V shed 0 bases and J shed 8 bases, with 14 bases lying between them. The chain's CDR3 is CATSRDRAWGHEQFF. In DNA form, the CDR3 reads TGTGCCACCAGCAGAGATCGTGCCTGGGGTCATGAGCAGTTCTTC.

The rearrangement uses TRBV28 and TRBJ1-6; D unresolved. The CDR3 spans 15 residues. Germline-derived CDR1 and CDR2 are MDHEN and SYDVKM. V shed 4 bases and J shed 7 bases, with 14 bases lying between them. The CDR3 nucleotides are TGTGCCAGCAGTTCCTTCGACAAGCGGAATTCACCCCTCCACTTT. It translates to CASSSFDKRNSPLHF.

This sequence joins TRBV9 and TRBJ2-2, with TRBD1 matching 7 bases. Trimming cost V 5 bases and J 4 bases; bases outside gene matches: 5. CDR1 and CDR2 from the germline V gene are SGDLS and YYNGEE. The length of the CDR3 is 14 residues. CDR3 nucleotides: TGTGCCAGCAGAGGACAGGCAGGCACCGGGGAGCTGTTTTTT. Amino acid sequence: CASRGQAGTGELFF. Together with reference TRBV9 and TRBJ2-2, the CDR3 gives the full variable domain: DSGVTQTPKHLITATGQRVTLRCSPRSGDLSVYWYQQSLDQGLQFLIQYYNGEERAKGNILERFSAQQFPDLHSELNLSSLELGDSALYFCASRGQAGTGELFFGEGSRLTVL.

V and J are TRBV30 and TRBJ1-4; D may be TRBD1 (6 bases). Trimming took off 6 bases at V and 6 bases at J, with 17 bases between the two ends. In germline, CDR1 is GTSNPN, CDR2 SVGIG (reference sequence). There are 14 residues in the CDR3. CDR3 in DNA: TGTGCCTGCCGGGGGGCAGCGTTTCATGAAAAACTGTTTTTT. This gives the protein CACRGAAFHEKLFF.

This clone was detected a few times. One junction end does not reproduce the germline sequence, and a read error may be involved. This sequence joins TRBV10-3 and TRBJ2-7; 9 positions match TRBD1. CDR1 and CDR2 (germline): ENHRY, SYGVKD. The CDR3 extends over 12 amino acids. The CDR3 DNA follows: TGTGCCATCAGTGAGTTATTGGGGACAGGGAGGTTC. This encodes CAISELLGTGRF.

The V and J genes are TRBV28 and TRBJ2-7, with 10 positions matching TRBD1. The V and J ends lost 6 bases and 2 bases, in that order; junction bases with no gene match: 4. The CDR3 covers 14 residues. Germline CDR1 and CDR2: MDHEN and SYDVKM. The CDR3 nucleotides are TGTGCCAGCAGGGGAGACAGGGGGCCCTACGAGCAGTACTTC. Its protein is CASRGDRGPYEQYF.

The CDR3 sequence is CASSGTGTGVEQYF. CDR3 coding DNA: TGTGCCAGCAGCGGTACCGGGACAGGGGTCGAGCAGTACTTC. The chain recombines TRBV9 with TRBJ2-7; 10 bases line up with TRBD1. This CDR3 has 14 amino acids. Per germline, CDR1 SGDLS and CDR2 YYNGEE. Trimming removed 3 bases from V and 6 bases from J; junction bases left unmatched: 6. Drawing the rest from reference TRBV9 and TRBJ2-7, the complete variable domain is DSGVTQTPKHLITATGQRVTLRCSPRSGDLSVYWYQQSLDQGLQFLIQYYNGEERAKGNILERFSAQQFPDLHSELNLSSLELGDSALYFCASSGTGTGVEQYFGPGTRLTVT.

The V gene is TRBV18, the J gene TRBJ1-4, with 9 bases matching TRBD1. The V and J ends lost 1 base and 7 bases, in that order; junction bases with no gene match: 7. The CDR3 is made up of 16 amino acids. Germline assignment: CDR1 KGHSH and CDR2 LQKENI. CDR3 sequence: CASSPRGGQGSEKLFF. The DNA of the CDR3 is TGTGCCAGCTCACCACGAGGCGGACAGGGGTCTGAAAAACTGTTTTTT.

The chain uses TRBV30 and TRBJ1-6; perhaps TRBD1 as D (5 bases). Germline loops: CDR1 GTSNPN, CDR2 SVGIG (reference sequence). Trimming cost V 1 base and J 5 bases, with 6 bases left between them. CDR3 length: 13 residues. CDR3 sequence (DNA): TGTGCCTGGAGTGGACAGAATAATTCACCCCTCCACTTT. Translated: CAWSGQNNSPLHF.

The chain carries TRBV19 and TRBJ2-2; D possibly corresponds to TRBD1 (5 bases). Trimming removed 7 bases from V and 5 bases from J, with 14 bases in between. The germline CDR1 and CDR2 sequences are LNHDA and SQIVND (reference sequence). This CDR3 is built from 14 residues. Written as DNA, the CDR3 is TGTGCCAGTAATCCAGGGTCCGGAACCGGGGAGCTGTTTTTT. This codes for CASNPGSGTGELFF. Variable domain in full (rest from reference TRBV19 and TRBJ2-2): DGGITQSPKYLFRKEGQNVTLSCEQNLNHDAMYWYRQDPGQGLRLIYYSQIVNDFQKGDIAEGYSVSREKKESFPLTVTSAQKNPTAFYLCASNPGSGTGELFFGEGSRLTVL.

The chain couples TRBV7-3 to TRBJ2-5; TRBD1 or TRBD2 may be the D gene (5 bases each). This CDR3 contains 13 residues. The V and J ends lost 5 bases and 4 bases respectively, with 11 bases between them. Germline values: CDR1 SGHTA, CDR2 FQGTGA. Here the CDR3 DNA reads TGTGCCAGCAGCCCCGCAGGGACAGAGACCCAGTACTTC. It encodes CASSPAGTETQYF.

The genes are TRBV5-4 and TRBJ2-5, with 8 positions matching TRBD1. V lost 4 bases, J lost 5 bases, and 7 bases stayed unmatched. The germline V gene encodes CDR1 SGHNT and CDR2 YYREEE (reference sequence). The CDR3 consists of 14 residues. In DNA, the CDR3 is TGTGCCAGCAGCCGGGACAGGTTAGAGGAGACCCAGTACTTC. This translates into CASSRDRLEETQYF. Complete variable domain (other parts from reference TRBV5-4 and TRBJ2-5): ETGVTQSPTHLIKTRGQQVTLRCSSQSGHNTVSWYQQALGQGPQFIFQYYREEENGRGNFPPRFSGLQFPNYSSELNVNALELDDSALYLCASSRDRLEETQYFGPGTRLLVL.

The chain is built from TRBV7-9 and TRBJ2-1; 8 nucleotides match TRBD1. The J segment lost 8 bases and the V segment lost 1 base, leaving 7 bases of the junction unmatched. This CDR3 is 15 amino acids long. The germline gives CDR1 SEHNR, CDR2 FQNEAQ (reference sequence). The CDR3, as DNA: TGTGCCAGCAGCTTAGGGACAGGGAAGCCTCATGAGCAGTTCTTC. Protein: CASSLGTGKPHEQFF.

V gene TRBV9 combines with J gene TRBJ2-7, with TRBD1 matching over 11 bases. The V and J ends lost 0 bases and 4 bases, in that order; junction bases with no gene match: 6. Germline CDR1 SGDLS, CDR2 YYNGEE. This CDR3 contains 16 residues. The chain's CDR3 is CASSVGFGQGAYEQYF. CDR3 DNA: TGTGCCAGCAGCGTAGGGTTTGGACAGGGGGCATACGAGCAGTACTTC.

V and J are TRBV7-2 and TRBJ1-5; D gene ambiguous. The CDR3 sequence is 15 residues long. Germline loops: CDR1 SGHTA, CDR2 FQGNSA. Trimming stripped 3 bases from V and 5 bases from J, with 14 bases between. The CDR3 loop is CASSLDRSSDQPQHF. The CDR3 DNA reads TGTGCCAGCAGCTTGGATCGGTCGTCTGATCAGCCCCAGCATTTT.

The chain uses TRBV19 and TRBJ2-1; the match to TRBD1 covers 7 bases. V shed 8 bases, J shed 2 bases, and the junction held 9 bases outside the gene matches. Germline CDR1 and CDR2: LNHDA and SQIVND (reference sequence). The CDR3 spans 15 residues. The CDR3 loop reads CASATLDRAYNEQFF. The CDR3 region has the DNA TGTGCCAGTGCCACATTAGACAGGGCCTACAATGAGCAGTTCTTC.

V usage is TRBV11-2 and J usage is TRBJ2-7, with 11 bases matching TRBD1. Germline lookup yields CDR1 SGHAT and CDR2 FQNNGV. V shed 5 bases, J shed 3 bases, and the junction held 9 bases outside the gene matches. The CDR3 loop spans 16 amino acids. The CDR3 DNA reads TGTGCCAGCAGCCCCCAAACGGGGACAGGGGGCTACGAGCAGTACTTC. Its translation is CASSPQTGTGGYEQYF.